Below, 27 T cell receptor beta chains from the same sample are listed, as sequenced in a study of T cell changes during pregnancy in multiple sclerosis. Method: immunoSEQ multiplex PCR; TCRdb's copy keeps in-frame clones and lacks some. The table shows 55,000 to 65,000 clones, with about 94% occurring only once. Source: CD8+ T cells from peripheral blood mononuclear cells, taken in the third trimester of pregnancy. The receptors here all came from a female donor with multiple sclerosis, enrolled in a pregnancy study.

The chain has TRBV29-1 and TRBJ2-1, with unresolved D. The CDR3 is made up of 12 amino acids. Germline loops: CDR1 SQVTM, CDR2 ANQGSEA. Deletions cut 8 bases from V and 7 bases from J, with 15 bases between. The CDR3: CSLIGGTNEQFF. The CDR3 bases are TGCAGCCTAATAGGCGGTACGAATGAGCAGTTCTTC.

The chain is built from TRBV9 and TRBJ1-1; the D gene is possibly TRBD1 (6 bases). The ends were cut back, 4 bases at V and 1 base at J, with 29 bases in the middle. The CDR3 length is 20 residues. Germline V gene data show CDR1 as SGDLS and CDR2 as YYNGEE. In DNA form, the CDR3 reads TGTGCCAGCAGCCATCCCCAGAAGGACAGTCCCCGAGGGGGGAACACTGAAGCTTTCTTT. As protein: CASSHPQKDSPRGGNTEAFF.

The gene calls are TRBV21-1 and TRBJ2-5; the table's D call TRBD1 went unverified against the DNA. TRBV21-1 is assigned pseudogene status. This CDR3 is built from 14 residues. CDR3 sequence (DNA): TGTGCCAGCAGGGACAGGGCTGTTTCGGAGACCCAGTACTTC. It is translated as CASRDRAVSETQYF.

The gene calls are TRBV25-1 and TRBJ1-1; D is uncertain. Germline CDR1 is MGHDK and CDR2 is SYGVNS. V was pared by 5 bases and J by 8 bases, with 9 bases between. The CDR3 length is 11 residues. The CDR3 loop is CASSPGQEAFF. DNA of the CDR3: TGTGCCAGCAGTCCGGGTCAAGAAGCTTTCTTT.

The V and J genes are TRBV13 and TRBJ1-1, with 9 bases lining up with TRBD1. The CDR3 runs to 17 residues. The junction had 9 bases not matched to a gene; V was cut back by 4 bases and J by 0 bases. CDR1 is PRHDT, CDR2 FYEKMQ, per germline (reference sequence). The CDR3 DNA reads as TGTGCCAGCAGCTGGGGACAGGGTAGTGCGATGAACACTGAAGCTTTCTTT. Its protein is CASSWGQGSAMNTEAFF.

This clone appeared a few times. Here the CDR3 reads CASGQTTNYGYTF. The CDR3 DNA follows: TGTGCCAGTGGGCAGACGACTAACTATGGCTACACCTTC. The chain carries TRBV19 and TRBJ1-2; no firm D call. The V gene lost 8 bases and the J gene lost 0 bases, with 10 bases spanning the gap. CDR3 length equals 13 residues. Germline lookup yields CDR1 LNHDA and CDR2 SQIVND (reference sequence).

This clone was counted once. The chain uses TRBV27 and TRBJ2-7; weak D call: TRBD1 (5 bases). The CDR3 runs 14 residues. V gave up 4 bases and J gave up 2 bases, with 12 bases separating them. In germline, CDR1 is MNHEY, CDR2 SMNVEV (reference sequence). CDR3 sequence reads: CASSSQTGAYEQYF. DNA of the CDR3: TGTGCCAGCAGTTCCCAAACAGGCGCCTACGAGCAGTACTTC.

The chain is built from TRBV4-2 and TRBJ1-4; possibly TRBD1 for D (5 bases). CDR1 is LGHNA and CDR2 is YNFKEQ in the germline V gene. This CDR3 contains 16 residues. V lost 3 bases, J lost 5 bases, and 16 bases lay in between. CDR3 sequence: CASSQAGEGRNEKLFF. The CDR3 coding sequence is TGTGCCAGCAGCCAGGCCGGGGAGGGGAGAAATGAAAAACTGTTTTTT.

This clone has more than one count but fewer than ten. This sequence joins TRBV9 and TRBJ2-1; 9 bases are shared with TRBD2. In germline, CDR1 is SGDLS, CDR2 YYNGEE. The CDR3 runs 14 residues. V lost 5 bases and J lost 4; bases outside the gene matches: 4. Written as DNA, the CDR3 is TGTGCCAGCAGGGGGACTAGCTCGTACAATGAGCAGTTCTTC. It encodes CASRGTSSYNEQFF.

This clone is a singleton in its sample. This sequence joins TRBV7-9 and TRBJ2-7; 8 nucleotides align to TRBD2. Germline-derived CDR1 and CDR2 are SEHNR and FQNEAQ (reference sequence). Germline trimming cut 5 bases from V and 7 bases from J; bases unmatched to any gene: 7. The length of the CDR3 is 13 residues. CDR3 nucleotide sequence: TGTGCCAGCAGCCCGCGGACTAGCAGTGAGCAGTACTTC. This sequence encodes CASSPRTSSEQYF. Complete variable domain (other parts from reference TRBV7-9 and TRBJ2-7): DTGVSQNPRHKITKRGQNVTFRCDPISEHNRLYWYRQTLGQGPEFLTYFQNEAQLEKSRLLSDRFSAERPKGSFSTLEIQRTEQGDSAMYLCASSPRTSSEQYFGPGTRLTVT.

This chain connects TRBV11-1 to TRBJ2-5; possibly TRBD1 for D (6 bases). The germline CDR1 and CDR2 sequences are SGHAT and FQDESV (reference sequence). This CDR3 contains 12 residues. V was cut by 5 bases and J by 2 bases, with 6 bases left in between. CDR3 amino acids: CASSQGQETQYF. The CDR3 DNA sequence: TGTGCCAGCAGCCAGGGGCAAGAGACCCAGTACTTC.

The chain employs TRBV9 and TRBJ1-5, with 10 bases matching TRBD1. Germline V lookup: CDR1 SGDLS, CDR2 YYNGEE. J was trimmed by 6 bases and V by 3 bases; bases with no gene match: 6. The CDR3 has 15 amino acids. The CDR3 DNA is TGTGCCAGCAGCGCTGGACAGGGGGTAGGTCAGCCCCAGCATTTT. Encoded protein: CASSAGQGVGQPQHF. Based on the CDR3 plus reference TRBV9 and TRBJ1-5, the full variable domain is DSGVTQTPKHLITATGQRVTLRCSPRSGDLSVYWYQQSLDQGLQFLIQYYNGEERAKGNILERFSAQQFPDLHSELNLSSLELGDSALYFCASSAGQGVGQPQHFGDGTRLSIL.

The chain couples TRBV19 to TRBJ1-2; 9 nucleotides align to TRBD1. The CDR3 runs to 15 residues. V lost 5 bases to trimming and J lost 3 bases; unmatched junction nucleotides: 7. Germline CDR1 LNHDA, CDR2 SQIVND (reference sequence). CDR3 nucleotide sequence: TGTGCCAGTAGTCCCTCAGACAGGGGGGACTATGGCTACACCTTC. This encodes CASSPSDRGDYGYTF.

The chain joins TRBV5-6 to TRBJ2-7; the D gene is possibly TRBD1 (6 bases). V was clipped by 1 base and J by 3 bases, with 14 bases between them. This CDR3 region has 15 residues. CDR1 SGHDT and CDR2 YYEEEE come from the germline V gene. Written as DNA, the CDR3 is TGTGCCAGCAGCTTGTTGGCCAGGGGAAGCTACGAGCAGTACTTC. It translates to CASSLLARGSYEQYF.

The chain's CDR3 is CASSYSNPGVGEAFF. For the CDR3, the DNA is TGTGCCAGCAGTTACTCGAATCCAGGGGTTGGTGAAGCTTTCTTT. The rearrangement links TRBV6-5 to TRBJ1-1; TRBD1 might be the D (6 bases). V was trimmed by 0 bases and J by 7 bases, leaving 15 bases between them. The CDR3 is 15 residues long. Germline lookup yields CDR1 MNHEY and CDR2 SVGAGI.

The chain uses TRBV10-3 and TRBJ1-1; 9 nucleotides align to TRBD1. Trimming took 10 bases from V and 5 from J; bases not matched to a gene: 5. CDR1 is ENHRY, CDR2 SYGVKD, per germline. The CDR3 spans 12 residues. CDR3: CATGQGETEAFF. CDR3 coding DNA: TGTGCCACGGGACAGGGAGAAACTGAAGCTTTCTTT.

J is TRBJ2-1 and V is TRBV9; 7 nucleotides align to TRBD1. V shed 4 bases, J shed 8 bases, and the junction held 12 bases outside the gene matches. Germline V gives CDR1 SGDLS, CDR2 YYNGEE. This CDR3 spans 15 amino acids. CDR3 sequence reads: CASSSRTNRGDEQFF. For the CDR3, the DNA is TGTGCCAGCAGCTCGCGGACCAACAGGGGTGATGAGCAGTTCTTC.

The V gene is TRBV7-8, the J gene TRBJ2-4, with 8 bases aligning to TRBD1. The germline gives CDR1 SGHVS, CDR2 FQNEAQ. V lost 5 bases and J lost 0; bases outside the gene matches: 6. CDR3 length: 16 amino acids. CDR3 loop: CASSPRTGLAKNIQYF. CDR3 bases: TGTGCCAGCAGCCCAAGGACAGGGCTAGCCAAAAACATTCAGTACTTC.

This clone was recorded only once. V is TRBV29-1 and J is TRBJ1-2; D unclear. The CDR3 sequence is 11 residues long. Germline-derived CDR1 and CDR2 are SQVTM and ANQGSEA. The CDR3 region has the DNA TGCAGTGGCATGGCCTACTATGGCTACACCTTC. Amino acid sequence: CSGMAYYGYTF.

This chain connects TRBV19 to TRBJ2-2, with a weak D call TRBD1 (6 bases). The CDR3 covers 15 residues. V lost 3 bases and J 6 bases, leaving 14 bases between the germline ends. CDR1 is LNHDA, CDR2 SQIVND, per germline (reference sequence). CDR3 amino acids: CASSMSVTGSGELFF. The CDR3 DNA is TGTGCCAGTAGTATGTCCGTAACAGGGTCCGGGGAGCTGTTTTTT.

The J gene is TRBJ2-7, the V gene TRBV19; tentative D call: TRBD2 (5 bases). V dropped 7 bases and J dropped 0 bases, with 10 bases sitting between them. CDR1 is LNHDA and CDR2 is SQIVND in the germline V gene (reference sequence). This CDR3 contains 13 residues. CDR3 amino acids: CASTGSDSYEQYF. The DNA of the CDR3 is TGTGCCAGTACGGGGTCCGACTCCTACGAGCAGTACTTC.

The chain carries TRBV19 and TRBJ1-1, with D tentatively TRBD1 (5 bases). CDR3 size: 17 residues. V lost 5 bases to trimming and J lost 1 base, with 20 bases between them. Germline loops: CDR1 LNHDA, CDR2 SQIVND (reference sequence). This chain's CDR3 is CASSSAGRGEGNTEAFF. In DNA, the CDR3 is TGTGCCAGTAGTTCCGCGGGGAGGGGAGAAGGGAACACTGAAGCTTTCTTT.

The rearrangement links TRBV11-2 to TRBJ2-3, with TRBD2 matching 13 bases. Germline-derived CDR1 and CDR2 are SGHAT and FQNNGV. Germline trimming cut 4 bases from V and 3 bases from J; bases unmatched to any gene: 4. The CDR3 is 16 amino acids. The CDR3 DNA sequence: TGTGCCAGCAGCTGGGGACTAGCGGGAACAACAGATACGCAGTATTTT. Translating it yields CASSWGLAGTTDTQYF.

The chain carries TRBV19 and TRBJ1-1; D is perhaps TRBD1 (5 bases). V gave up 4 bases and J gave up 3 bases, with 12 bases separating them. The CDR3 length is 14 residues. CDR1 LNHDA and CDR2 SQIVND come from the germline V gene (reference sequence). CDR3 DNA sequence: TGTGCCAGTAGTACCTACACGGGGGACACTGAAGCTTTCTTT. As protein: CASSTYTGDTEAFF.

The rearrangement uses TRBV29-1 and TRBJ2-2, with 9 bases aligning to TRBD1. From germline, CDR1 is SQVTM and CDR2 ANQGSEA. The V and J ends lost 6 bases and 5 bases, in that order; junction bases with no gene match: 4. CDR3 length: 13 amino acids. CDR3 region: CSVWDRETGELFF. The CDR3 nucleotides read TGCAGCGTATGGGACAGGGAAACCGGGGAGCTGTTTTTT.

Details on this clone: The same CDR3 arises from other DNA sequences in this sample as well. V gene TRBV5-1 combines with J gene TRBJ2-3; 8 bases match TRBD1. Germline loops: CDR1 SGHRS, CDR2 YFSETQ. J lost 1 base, V lost 4 bases, and 2 bases had no gene match. The length of the CDR3 is 14 residues. Here the CDR3 reads CASSPDRGTDTQYF. The DNA of the CDR3 is TGCGCCAGCAGCCCGGACAGGGGCACAGATACGCAGTATTTT.

The gene calls are TRBV19 and TRBJ2-1; TRBD2 matches at 9 bases. Germline values: CDR1 LNHDA, CDR2 SQIVND (reference sequence). V lost 6 bases, J lost 1 base, and 4 bases stayed unmatched. The CDR3 covers 15 residues. CDR3 amino acids: CASSRTSGSYNEQFF. For the CDR3, the DNA is TGTGCCAGTAGCAGAACTAGCGGGTCCTACAATGAGCAGTTCTTC.